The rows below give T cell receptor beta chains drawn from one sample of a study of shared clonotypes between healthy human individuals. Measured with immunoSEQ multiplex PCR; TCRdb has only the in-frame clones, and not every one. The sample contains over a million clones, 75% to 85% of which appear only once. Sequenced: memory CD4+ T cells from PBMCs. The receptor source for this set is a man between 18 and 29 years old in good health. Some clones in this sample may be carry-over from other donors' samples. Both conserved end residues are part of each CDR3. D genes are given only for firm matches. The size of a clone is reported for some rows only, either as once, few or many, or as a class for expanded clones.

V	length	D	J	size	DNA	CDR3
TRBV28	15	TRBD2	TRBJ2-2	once	TGTGCCAGCAGTTTGGGACTAGGGGGCACCGGGGAGCTGTTTTTT	CASSLGLGGTGELFF
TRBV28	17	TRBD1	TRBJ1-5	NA	TGTGCCAGCAGTTTAATCAGGGGGGCTGGAAGCAATCAGCCCCAGCATTTT	CASSLIRGAGSNQPQHF
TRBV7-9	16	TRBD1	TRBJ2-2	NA	TGTGCCAGCAGCCCAGGGGGCATATCGAACACCGGGGAGCTGTTTTTT	CASSPGGISNTGELFF
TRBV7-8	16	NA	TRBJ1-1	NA	TGTGCCAGCAGCCGATATCGGACCAAACTCGGAACTGAAGCTTTCTTT	CASSRYRTKLGTEAFF
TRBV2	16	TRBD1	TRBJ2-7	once	TGTGCCAGCAGTGCTGGACAGGGGTTGAAGGGGTACGAGCAGTACTTC	CASSAGQGLKGYEQYF
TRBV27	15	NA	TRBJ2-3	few	TGTGCCAGCAGTACCGGGACCCTTAGCACAGATACGCAGTATTTT	CASSTGTLSTDTQYF
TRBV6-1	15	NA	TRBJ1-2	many	TGTGCCAGCAGTGGTACAGGGACCAGGGAGGGCGGCTACACCTTC	CASSGTGTREGGYTF
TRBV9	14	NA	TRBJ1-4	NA	TGTGCCAGCAGTGAGGACCCCGCGGGGGTAAAACTGTTTTTT	CASSEDPAGVKLFF
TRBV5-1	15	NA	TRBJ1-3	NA	TGCGCCAGCAGCTTGGTAGCTGTGCCTGGAAACACCATATATTTT	CASSLVAVPGNTIYF
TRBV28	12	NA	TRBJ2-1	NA	TGTGCCAGCAGTGCCACCACCTGGGGGCAGTTCTTC	CASSATTWGQFF
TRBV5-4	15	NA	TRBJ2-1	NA	TGTGCCAGCAGCCCCGGACCGAGCTCCTACAATGAGCAGTTCTTC	CASSPGPSSYNEQFF
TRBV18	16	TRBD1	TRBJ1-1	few	TGTGCCAGCTCCCGAGGGACAGGGCTGATGAACACTGAAGCTTTCTTT	CASSRGTGLMNTEAFF
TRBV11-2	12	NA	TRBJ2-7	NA	TGTGCCAGCAGCTTAGAAGGTTTGGTACAGTACTTC	CASSLEGLVQYF
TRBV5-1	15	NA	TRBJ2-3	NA	TGCGCCAGCAGCTTGGCGGGTAGCGGCGGGAATACGCAGTATTTT	CASSLAGSGGNTQYF
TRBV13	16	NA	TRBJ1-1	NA	TGTGCCAGCAGCGACCGGGACACTGGCCGGAACACTGAAGCTTTCTTT	CASSDRDTGRNTEAFF
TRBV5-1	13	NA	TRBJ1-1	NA	TGCGCCAGCAGCTTGGAGGGAACCCCTGAAGCCTTCTTT	CASSLEGTPEAFF
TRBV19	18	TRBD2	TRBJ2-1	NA	TGTGCCAGTAGTCCTTGGCCAGGGCTAGCGGGAGAGTACAATGAGCAGTTCTTC	CASSPWPGLAGEYNEQFF
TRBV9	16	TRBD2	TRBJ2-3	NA	TGTGCCAGCAGCGCGGTAGCGGGAGTGAGCACAGATACGCAGTATTTT	CASSAVAGVSTDTQYF
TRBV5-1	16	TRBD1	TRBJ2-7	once	TGCGCCAGCAGCCCCACGTTGACAGGGATGACCTACGAGCAGTACTTC	CASSPTLTGMTYEQYF
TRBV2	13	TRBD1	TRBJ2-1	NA	TGTGCCAGCATGTGGAACAGGGGGCATGAGCAGTTCTTC	CASMWNRGHEQFF
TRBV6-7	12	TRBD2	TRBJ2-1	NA	TGTGCCAGCATGGCTAGCGGGAGCCCCGGGTTCTTC	CASMASGSPGFF
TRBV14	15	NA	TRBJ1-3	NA	TGTGCCAGCAGCCAAGTAATGGGTAGTGCTAACACCATATATTTT	CASSQVMGSANTIYF
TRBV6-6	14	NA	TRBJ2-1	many	TGTGCCAGCCATAAGGGGGGCAGGAACAATGAGCAGTTCTTC	CASHKGGRNNEQFF
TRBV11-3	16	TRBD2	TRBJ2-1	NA	TGTGCCAGCAGCTCACGACTAGCGGAGACCTACAATGAGCAGTTCTTC	CASSSRLAETYNEQFF
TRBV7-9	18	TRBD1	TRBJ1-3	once	TGTGCCAGCAGCTTATGGCAGGGACAGGGTGGCTCTGGAAACACCATATATTTT	CASSLWQGQGGSGNTIYF
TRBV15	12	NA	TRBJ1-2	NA	TGTGCCACCAGCAGAGATTCGGCGGGCTACACCTTC	CATSRDSAGYTF
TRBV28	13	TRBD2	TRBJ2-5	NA	TGTGCCAGCAGGGGCGGGAGGGCGGAGACCCAGTACTTC	CASRGGRAETQYF
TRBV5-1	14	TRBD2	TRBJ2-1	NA	TGCGCCAGCAGCGGGACTAGCGGGAGGATAGGGCAGTTCTTC	CASSGTSGRIGQFF
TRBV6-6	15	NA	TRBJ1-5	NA	TGTGCCAGCAGTTACGTAGACCCTAGCAATCAGCCCCAGCATTTT	CASSYVDPSNQPQHF
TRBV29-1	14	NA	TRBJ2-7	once	TGCAGCGCTGCCCCTACATCCCTCTCCTACGAGCAGTACTTC	CSAAPTSLSYEQYF
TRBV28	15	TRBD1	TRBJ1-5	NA	TGTGCCAGCAGCCGACAGGGGGCGGGCGAACAGCCCCAGCATTTT	CASSRQGAGEQPQHF
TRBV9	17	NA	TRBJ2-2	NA	TGTGCCAGCAGCCCCATCAGGGCGGGGAGGAACACCGGGGAGCTGTTTTTT	CASSPIRAGRNTGELFF
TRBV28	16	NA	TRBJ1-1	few	TGTGCCAGCAGTTCCCCACAGGGATTGTTGGTCACTGAAGCTTTCTTT	CASSSPQGLLVTEAFF
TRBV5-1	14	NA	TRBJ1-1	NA	TGCGCCAGCAGCTTAGACGGGCTGAACACTGAAGCTTTCTTT	CASSLDGLNTEAFF
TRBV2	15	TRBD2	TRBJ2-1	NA	TGTGCCAGCAGTCGGACTAGCGGGAGTTACAATGAGCAGTTCTTC	CASSRTSGSYNEQFF
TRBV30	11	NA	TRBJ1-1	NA	TGTGCCTGGAGTCTGGGTAGGATGGCTTTCTTT	CAWSLGRMAFF
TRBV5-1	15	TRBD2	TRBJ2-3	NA	TGCGCCAGCAGCTTGGGGACTAGAGTTGCAGATACGCAGTATTTT	CASSLGTRVADTQYF
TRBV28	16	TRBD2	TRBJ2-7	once	TGTGCCAGCAGTTCCAACATAGCGGGAAAGGCACACGAGCAGTACTTC	CASSSNIAGKAHEQYF
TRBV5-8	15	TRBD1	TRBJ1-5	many	TGTGCCAGCAGCTCGGGACAGGGTTTCAATCAGCCCCAGCATTTT	CASSSGQGFNQPQHF
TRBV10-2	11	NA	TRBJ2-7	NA	TGCGCCAGCAGTGATAAGTACGAGCAGTACTTC	CASSDKYEQYF
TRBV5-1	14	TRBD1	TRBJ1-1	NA	TGCGCCAGCAGCGCACAGGGGGCCCACACTGAAGCTTTCTTT	CASSAQGAHTEAFF
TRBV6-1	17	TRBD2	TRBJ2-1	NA	TGTGCCAGCAGTGAGTACACCGGGACTAAACTACACAATGAGCAGTTCTTC	CASSEYTGTKLHNEQFF
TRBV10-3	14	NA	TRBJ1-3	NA	TGTGCCATCACCGGAGCCGGACGGGGTAACACCATATATTTT	CAITGAGRGNTIYF
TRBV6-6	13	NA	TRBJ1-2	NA	TGTGCCAGCAGATCAGGGGAGCCGCGAGGCTACACCTTC	CASRSGEPRGYTF
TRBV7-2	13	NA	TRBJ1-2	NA	TGTGCCAGCAGCTTAATCCCAAGCGGCGGCTACACCTTC	CASSLIPSGGYTF
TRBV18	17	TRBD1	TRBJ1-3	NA	TGTGCCAGCTCACCTATGACAGGGAGCTCCTCTGGAAACACCATATATTTT	CASSPMTGSSSGNTIYF
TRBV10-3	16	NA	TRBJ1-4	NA	TGTGCCATCAGTGAGTCCAGGGGTGCAACTAATGAAAAACTGTTTTTT	CAISESRGATNEKLFF
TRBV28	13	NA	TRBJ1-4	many	TGTGCCAGCTGGTTCACGGGTAGCGAAAAACTGTTTTTT	CASWFTGSEKLFF
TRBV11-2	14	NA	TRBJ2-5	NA	TGTGCCAGCAGCTTAGAGCGGGGCCAAGAGGCCCAGTACTTC	CASSLERGQEAQYF
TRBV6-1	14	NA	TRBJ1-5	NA	TGTGCCAGCAAACAGGGTGGAAGCAATCAGCCCCAGCATTTT	CASKQGGSNQPQHF